This TCR beta chain is from a study of blood T cells in healthy people across ages. Primers used in a second PCR of about 7 to 12 cycles were a sample-barcoded 5' primer and a J-beta primer mix. All cDNA molecules were each tagged by a template-switch adaptor with 12 random nucleotides. At least 3 million CDR3-containing paired-end reads were obtained per sample. TCRdb called the 5' RACE reads again in MiXCR, with one record for every CDR3 protein. The table has 650,000 to 1,000,000 distinct CDR3 sequences, about 34% seen once; the top ten hold 13%. After removal of 6 bases from V and 4 bases from J, the junction contained 10 bases not matched to a gene. This CDR3 is 16 amino acids long. Each sample had at least 7 million PBMCs isolated. This clonotype was found a few times. Its antigen is currently unknown. The study, taken as a whole, reports: When set beside aged donors, long-lived donors presented more naive CD4+ cells and higher diversity.

The receptor was isolated from a man aged 18 to 30 in good health. The specimen sequenced was blood. The chain uses TRBV12-3 or TRBV12-4 and TRBJ2-1; 9 bases fit TRBD2. The CDR3 reads CASRPGSGGPYNEQFF. The DNA of the CDR3 is TGTGCCAGCAGACCGGGTAGCGGGGGTCCTTACAATGAGCAGTTCTTC.